Below are 25 T cell receptor beta chains sequenced from a single sample in a study of cytomegalovirus exposure and HLA in healthy donors. Amplification used 60 Vbeta primers and 13 Jbeta primers. Data came from immunoSEQ multiplex PCR; TCRdb stores just in-frame clones and leaves some out. The sample records some 130,000 clones, 76% being singletons. Sequenced: PBMCs. All receptors come from a man aged 35-49 years in good health and CMV-seronegative.

The V gene is TRBV29-1, the J gene TRBJ1-1, with TRBD1 matching 7 bases. Germline V CDR1 and CDR2: SQVTM, ANQGSEA. The CDR3 is 13 amino acids. The V gene end was trimmed by 3 bases and the J gene end by 3 bases; junction bases not matched to a gene: 4. The CDR3 is CSVEAGGYTEAFF. The CDR3 nucleotides read TGCAGCGTTGAGGCAGGGGGTTACACTGAAGCTTTCTTT.

The J gene is TRBJ1-2, the V gene TRBV23-1; TRBD1 matches at 10 bases. TRBV23-1 qualifies as an ORF whose function is uncertain. Trimming cost V 6 bases and J 6 bases; bases outside gene matches: 7. The CDR3 sequence is 14 residues long. The CDR3 sequence: CASSPQTGGHGYTF. The CDR3 nucleotides are TGCGCCAGCAGCCCCCAGACAGGGGGCCATGGCTACACCTTC.

CDR3 loop: CASSQERSRAEQYF. In nucleotides, the CDR3 is TGCGCCAGCAGCCAAGAACGGAGCAGGGCCGAGCAGTACTTC. This sequence joins TRBV4-3 and TRBJ2-7; weak D call: TRBD1 (5 bases). Germline V gene data show CDR1 as LGHNA and CDR2 as YSLEER. The CDR3 is made up of 14 amino acids. The V and J ends lost 0 bases and 6 bases respectively, with 12 bases between them.

This clone showed up just a few times. The V call is TRBV6-1, the J call TRBJ2-7; the match to TRBD1 covers 10 bases. This CDR3 spans 14 amino acids. Germline values: CDR1 MNHNS, CDR2 SASEGT. J was trimmed by 1 base and V by 6 bases; bases with no gene match: 3. The CDR3 region has the DNA TGTGCCAGCAGGCTGGGACAGGGGTCCTACGAGCAGTACTTC. Translated: CASRLGQGSYEQYF.

The chain recombines TRBV19 with TRBJ2-7; TRBD1 aligns across 7 bases. Germline V gene lookup returns CDR1 LNHDA and CDR2 SQIVND (reference sequence). The J segment lost 8 bases and the V segment lost 5 bases, leaving 9 bases of the junction unmatched. The CDR3 is made up of 13 amino acids. In nucleotides, the CDR3 is TGTGCCAGTAGTGCTGCCGACAGGGCCAAGCAGTACTTC. Amino acid sequence: CASSAADRAKQYF.

This sequence joins TRBV7-2 and TRBJ2-7, with 7 bases fitting TRBD2. This CDR3 region has 14 residues. Looked up from germline, CDR1 is SGHTA and CDR2 is FQGNSA. Trimming removed 5 bases from V and 5 bases from J; junction bases left unmatched: 9. The CDR3 DNA reads TGTGCCAGCAGCCCCGGCCTAGCGGTTGACGAGCAGTACTTC. This translates into CASSPGLAVDEQYF.

This clone was seen more than once but under ten times. The CDR3 here is CASSLPRTGSGTEAFF. DNA for the CDR3: TGTGCCAGTAGTCTACCCCGGACAGGGTCTGGCACTGAAGCTTTCTTT. The chain employs TRBV19 and TRBJ1-1, with TRBD1 matching 8 bases. The CDR3 has 16 residues. V gave up 5 bases and J gave up 4 bases; unmatched junction bases: 12. The germline CDR1 and CDR2 sequences are LNHDA and SQIVND (reference sequence).

This clone was observed a handful of times. J is TRBJ2-3 and V is TRBV10-3; tentative D call: TRBD2 (5 bases). CDR1 is ENHRY and CDR2 is SYGVKD in the germline V gene. This CDR3 comprises 14 residues. Trimming stripped 3 bases from V and 4 bases from J, with 11 bases between. The CDR3 protein is CAISDPTSSDTQYF. In DNA form, the CDR3 reads TGTGCCATCAGTGACCCCACTAGTTCAGATACGCAGTATTTT.

This chain uses TRBV6-1 with TRBJ1-3; no clear D gene. The V gene lost 7 bases and the J gene lost 0 bases, with 7 bases spanning the gap. There are 13 residues in the CDR3. Germline V gives CDR1 MNHNS, CDR2 SASEGT. The CDR3 coding sequence is TGTGCCAGCAATGGCCCCTCTGGAAACACCATATATTTT. As protein: CASNGPSGNTIYF.

The CDR3 loop is CASELAGSEQYF. DNA for the CDR3: TGTGCCAGTGAACTAGCGGGATCCGAGCAGTACTTC. This sequence joins TRBV28 and TRBJ2-7, with TRBD2 matching 10 bases. Losses at the gene ends were 9 bases for V and 6 bases for J; bases not matched to a gene: 5. In germline, CDR1 is MDHEN, CDR2 SYDVKM. The CDR3 spans 12 residues.

The chain couples TRBV2 to TRBJ1-2, with a possible D match to TRBD1 (6 bases). This CDR3 spans 15 amino acids. Germline loops: CDR1 SNHLY, CDR2 FYNNEI. Trimming pared 0 bases from V and 6 bases from J, leaving 14 bases between. CDR3 amino acids: CASSEAWAGDDGYTF. The CDR3 DNA follows: TGTGCCAGCAGTGAAGCGTGGGCAGGGGATGATGGCTACACCTTC.

The chain recombines TRBV25-1 with TRBJ1-1; 10 bases match TRBD1. This CDR3 has 13 residues. The J segment lost 8 bases and the V segment lost 7 bases, leaving 7 bases of the junction unmatched. CDR1 and CDR2 (germline): MGHDK, SYGVNS. The CDR3 nucleotides read TGTGCCAGCATCCGGACAGGGGGAATCGAAGCTTTCTTT. Its translation: CASIRTGGIEAFF.

The chain combines TRBV7-8 with TRBJ2-7; 8 positions match TRBD1. CDR1 is SGHVS, CDR2 FQNEAQ, per germline. V lost 3 bases, J lost 6 bases, and 7 bases stayed unmatched. This CDR3 contains 14 residues. CDR3 region: CASSFQGASGEQYF. The CDR3, as DNA: TGTGCCAGCAGCTTTCAGGGGGCGTCGGGCGAGCAGTACTTC.

The chain recombines TRBV7-9 with TRBJ1-1; 12 bases fit TRBD1. This CDR3 has 17 amino acids. The ends lost 5 bases at V and 1 base at J; junction bases unmatched: 8. Germline loops: CDR1 SEHNR, CDR2 FQNEAQ (reference sequence). The CDR3 loop is CASSAHRDRGPNTEAFF. In nucleotides, the CDR3 is TGTGCCAGCAGCGCTCACCGGGACAGGGGGCCGAACACTGAAGCTTTCTTT.

This clone was recorded only once. The gene calls are TRBV4-1 and TRBJ2-1; D uncertain. V dropped 1 base and J dropped 10 bases, with 8 bases sitting between them. The CDR3 is made up of 12 amino acids. The germline V gene encodes CDR1 MGHRA and CDR2 YSYEKL. CDR3 amino acids: CASSQGETEQFF. The CDR3 DNA is TGCGCCAGCAGCCAAGGCGAGACAGAGCAGTTCTTC.

The chain uses TRBV18 and TRBJ1-2; D possibly corresponds to TRBD1 (6 bases). V was clipped by 6 bases and J by 6 bases, with 23 bases between them. This CDR3 comprises 16 residues. Germline V gene sequence: CDR1 KGHSH, CDR2 LQKENI. CDR3 in amino acids: CASSQSPQGQGHGYTF. CDR3 bases: TGTGCCAGCTCCCAAAGTCCGCAGGGGCAGGGTCATGGCTACACCTTC.

The chain combines TRBV4-1 with TRBJ2-5, with 8 bases identical to TRBD1. V was pared by 0 bases and J by 5 bases, with 17 bases of the junction left unmatched. Per the germline V gene, CDR1 is MGHRA and CDR2 is YSYEKL. CDR3 length: 19 amino acids. This chain's CDR3 is CASSQDGGRGRIGFETQYF. CDR3 bases: TGCGCCAGCAGCCAAGATGGAGGCAGGGGGCGAATTGGTTTCGAGACCCAGTACTTC.

Comments on this clone: Relative to the germline gene, one junction end is altered; a read error may explain this. The rearrangement links TRBV28 to TRBJ1-4; D is possibly TRBD1 (5 bases). In germline, CDR1 is MDHEN, CDR2 SYDVKM. The CDR3 sequence is 13 residues long. The CDR3 loop reads CASYPGTNEKLLF. CDR3 DNA sequence: TGTGCCTCATACCCAGGGACTAATGAAAAACTGCTTTTT.

This chain uses TRBV2 with TRBJ2-1; possible D gene TRBD2, 5 bases. This CDR3 comprises 13 residues. Germline V gene lookup returns CDR1 SNHLY and CDR2 FYNNEI. The ends were cut back, 4 bases at V and 5 bases at J, with 9 bases in the middle. The CDR3 sequence is CASSAREHNEQFF. The CDR3 nucleotides read TGTGCCAGCAGTGCCCGGGAACACAATGAGCAGTTCTTC. Filled out from reference TRBV2 and TRBJ2-1, the complete variable domain reads EPEVTQTPSHQVTQMGQEVILRCVPISNHLYFYWYRQILGQKVEFLVSFYNNEISEKSEIFDDQFSVERPDGSNFTLKIRSTKLEDSAMYFCASSAREHNEQFFGPGTRLTVL.

This chain connects TRBV7-2 to TRBJ2-4; 7 nucleotides match TRBD2. The trim removed 5 bases at V and 1 base at J, leaving 5 bases unmatched. Germline values: CDR1 SGHTA, CDR2 FQGNSA. The CDR3 is 15 amino acids. CDR3 DNA: TGTGCCAGCAGCCAGGACGGGGGGGCCAAAAACATTCAGTACTTC. Amino acids: CASSQDGGAKNIQYF.

The chain combines TRBV6-4 with TRBJ2-2; D might be TRBD2 (6 bases). V lost 5 bases to trimming and J lost 8 bases, with 12 bases between them. CDR3 length: 13 amino acids. Germline values: CDR1 MRHNA, CDR2 SNTAGT. CDR3 amino acids: CASSRDFWGELFF. In DNA form, the CDR3 reads TGTGCCAGCAGTCGGGACTTTTGGGGGGAGCTGTTTTTT.

In nucleotides, the CDR3 is TGTGCCAGCAGCTTAGCTGCGGGATGGGATGGCTACACCTTC. As protein: CASSLAAGWDGYTF. The chain is built from TRBV7-8 and TRBJ1-2, with no clear D. Germline CDR1 SGHVS, CDR2 FQNEAQ. Between the trimmed V and J ends, which lost 0 bases and 6 bases, there was a span of 11 bases. CDR3 length: 14 amino acids.

The chain links TRBV10-3 to TRBJ1-2, with D maybe TRBD1 (6 bases). The V gene's germline CDR1 is ENHRY and CDR2 SYGVKD. The V and J ends lost 4 bases and 6 bases respectively, with 12 bases between them. This CDR3 comprises 13 residues. CDR3 loop: CAISGQGIDGYTF. The DNA for the CDR3 is TGTGCCATCAGTGGTCAGGGGATAGATGGCTACACCTTC.

The count of this clone is one. The chain recombines TRBV28 with TRBJ1-1; unclear D gene. V was clipped by 3 bases and J by 4 bases, with 12 bases between them. Germline loops: CDR1 MDHEN, CDR2 SYDVKM. This CDR3 region has 14 residues. The CDR3 DNA follows: TGTGCCAGCAGTTTGAGCCGTTCGAGCACTGAAGCTTTCTTT. Protein product: CASSLSRSSTEAFF.

Note on this clone: Other DNA sequences from this sample encode an identical CDR3 as well. CDR3 in amino acids: CASSSGQGNTEAFF. The CDR3 coding sequence is TGTGCCAGCAGCTCAGGACAGGGAAACACTGAAGCTTTCTTT. The V and J genes are TRBV7-9 and TRBJ1-1, with TRBD1 matching 8 bases. Per the germline V gene, CDR1 is SEHNR and CDR2 is FQNEAQ (reference sequence). This CDR3 contains 14 residues. V dropped 4 bases and J dropped 2; count of bases not matched to a gene: 3.